This TCR beta chain was observed in a study of cytomegalovirus exposure and HLA in healthy donors. Study-level findings and limits: In presence/absence analyses, roughly uniform sequencing depth across donors was assumed.

Vbeta (60) and Jbeta (13) primers were used in the PCR. Here immunoSEQ multiplex PCR was the method, and the copy in TCRdb shows in-frame clones only, minus some. The sample yields roughly 180,000 clones, about 86% seen once. With respect to this clone: The antigen is not known. At one boundary the junction diverges from the germline segment, which might be a read error. Distinct nucleotide sequences in the sample also encode this CDR3.

The sample was PBMCs. This TCR derives from a woman between 18 and 29 years old in good health and CMV-seropositive.

CDR3 in amino acids: CASSFGGAEQYF. The DNA of the CDR3 is TGTGCCAGTAGCTTTGGGGGGGCCGAGCAGTACTTC. The V call is TRBV5-4, the J call TRBJ2-7, with a tentative D call TRBD2 (7 bases). Germline V gene sequence: CDR1 SGHNT, CDR2 YYREEE (reference sequence). This CDR3 comprises 12 residues.